Shown below are 25 T cell receptor beta chains from a single sample sequenced in a study of blood T cells in healthy people across ages (dated by TCRdb to the mid-2010s). Receptor libraries were prepared by 5' RACE. Instrument used: Illumina HiSeq 2500. A second PCR of roughly 6 to 11 cycles was run with a J-beta primer mix and a sample-barcoded 5' primer. TCRdb trimmed public reads at Q25 via fastp, called clones via MiXCR and kept in-frame beta chains. CDR3 protein duplicates are merged, each entry listing the most common genes and DNA. Within this sample are fewer than 900,000 distinct CDR3 sequences, with around 40% of them counted one time only. Jointly, the top ten make up 20% to 25% of the sample. What was sequenced was blood. These receptors originate from a woman in her fifties or sixties in good health.

This rearrangement joins TRBV5-5 to TRBJ1-2; D remains unclear. The V and J ends lost 5 bases and 8 bases respectively, with 13 bases between them. The CDR3 is made up of 12 amino acids. CDR1 and CDR2 from the germline V gene are SGHKS and YYEKEE (reference sequence). The CDR3: CASSRDPGGYTF. As DNA, the CDR3 is TGTGCCAGCAGTCGCGATCCGGGAGGCTACACCTTC.

The chain links TRBV10-3 to TRBJ2-7; D not certain. CDR3 size: 15 residues. Trimming left V 0 bases short and J 3 bases short, with 12 bases between. Germline values: CDR1 ENHRY, CDR2 SYGVKD. CDR3 DNA: TGTGCCATCAGTGAGTCAGGGCAGACCAACTACGAGCAGTACTTC. It is translated as CAISESGQTNYEQYF.

The V and J genes are TRBV10-2 and TRBJ1-1; possibly TRBD1 for D (6 bases). V gave up 7 bases and J gave up 7 bases, with 16 bases separating them. The CDR3 covers 13 residues. Germline CDR1 and CDR2: WSHSY and SAAADI. DNA of the CDR3: TGCGCCAGCACCTACAGGGCCGGGGGTGAAGCTTTCTTT. It specifies CASTYRAGGEAFF.

This clonotype was counted ten times or more. The chain carries TRBV7-2 and TRBJ2-7, with D perhaps TRBD1 (5 bases). Germline V gives CDR1 SGHTA, CDR2 FQGNSA. Trimming removed 3 bases from V and 3 bases from J, with 15 bases in between. There are 15 residues in the CDR3. For the CDR3, the DNA is TGTGCCAGCAGCTTCCAAATAGGGGCTGGCTACGAGCAGTACTTC. It yields the protein CASSFQIGAGYEQYF.

The V gene is TRBV11-2, the J gene TRBJ2-7; D assignment may be TRBD1 or TRBD2 (6 bases each). The germline gives CDR1 SGHAT, CDR2 FQNNGV. The CDR3 consists of 14 residues. Deletions cut 2 bases from V and 5 bases from J, with 13 bases between. CDR3 nucleotide sequence: TGTGCCAGCAGCTTATCGGGGGCGCTTAACGAGCAGTACTTC. It specifies CASSLSGALNEQYF.

A word on this clonotype: At one boundary the junction diverges from the germline segment, which might be a read error. V and J are TRBV20-1 and TRBJ2-3; D may be TRBD1 or TRBD2 (5 bases each). CDR1 is DFQATT and CDR2 is SNEGSKA in the germline V gene (reference sequence). The CDR3 is 15 residues long. CDR3 DNA: TGCAGTGCTAGAGATATGGGGGTTGTAACAGATACGCGGTATTTT. Encoded protein: CSARDMGVVTDTRYF.

This rearrangement joins TRBV7-2 to TRBJ1-1; D is perhaps TRBD1 (5 bases). This CDR3 has 16 residues. V lost 4 bases and J lost 4, with 19 bases in between. Germline V CDR1 and CDR2: SGHTA, FQGNSA. This CDR3 reads CASSSTTGVRVTEAFF. CDR3 coding DNA: TGTGCCAGCAGCTCGACCACAGGCGTCCGGGTCACTGAAGCTTTCTTT.

On this clonotype: A junction end diverges from the germline sequence, so it may reflect a read error. The chain links TRBV20-1 to TRBJ2-3; TRBD2 agrees at 7 bases. The CDR3 is made up of 20 amino acids. Germline V CDR1 and CDR2: DFQATT, SNEGSKA (reference sequence). The CDR3 DNA reads as TGCAGCGCTAGACCCCCCCCTGGGGTAGCGGGTAGGGGTAGCACAGATACGCAGTATTTT. As protein: CSARPPPGVAGRGSTDTQYF.

The chain carries TRBV20-1 and TRBJ1-5, with 12 bases that match TRBD1. V shed 0 bases, J shed 1 base, and the junction held 7 bases outside the gene matches. Germline-derived CDR1 and CDR2 are DFQATT and SNEGSKA (reference sequence). The CDR3 spans 18 residues. CDR3 amino acids: CSARDFGTGGESNQPQHF. The CDR3 region has the DNA TGCAGTGCTAGAGATTTCGGGACAGGGGGCGAGAGCAATCAGCCCCAGCATTTT.

This clonotype was detected a few times. J is TRBJ2-5 and V is TRBV12-3 or TRBV12-4; no clear D. This CDR3 has 15 amino acids. The V end lost 1 base, the J end lost 11 bases, and 20 bases lay between the germline ends. CDR3 amino acids: CASSLGDRAYNEQYF. In DNA, the CDR3 is TGTGCCAGCAGTTTAGGGGATAGGGCCTACAATGAGCAGTACTTC.

This clonotype was found once. Here the CDR3 reads CASRGGLRETQFF. CDR3 nucleotide sequence: TGTGCCAGCAGAGGCGGGCTCCGGGAGACCCAGTTCTTC. The chain joins TRBV6-2 or TRBV6-3 to TRBJ2-1; tentatively, D is TRBD2 (6 bases). The ends were cut back, 6 bases at V and 13 bases at J, with 19 bases in the middle. The CDR3 sequence is 13 residues long. Per the germline V gene, CDR1 is MNHEY and CDR2 is SVGEGT.

On this clonotype: Mismatch with germline at one junction end may stem from a read error. The rearrangement links TRBV12-3 or TRBV12-4 to TRBJ2-3; TRBD2 matches 8 bases. The CDR3 runs 16 residues. CDR3 in DNA: TGTGCCAGCAGACGCACTAGCGGCTTGAGCACAGATACGCAATATTTT. Translation gives CASRRTSGLSTDTQYF.

Points on this clonotype: A much larger clone lies a single base off, so this may be a read error. The V gene is TRBV3-1, the J gene TRBJ2-7, with a possible D match to TRBD1 (5 bases). CDR3 length: 12 residues. The germline gives CDR1 LGHDT, CDR2 YNNKEL (reference sequence). CDR3 coding DNA: TGTGCCAGCATCCAACAGGTCGGCGAGCAGTACTTC. It encodes CASIQQVGEQYF.

The J gene is TRBJ2-1, the V gene TRBV29-1; 9 bases map to TRBD1. This CDR3 comprises 14 residues. Germline CDR1 is SQVTM and CDR2 is ANQGSEA. V lost 3 bases and J lost 6; bases outside the gene matches: 6. CDR3 sequence reads: CSVEGQGRINEQFF. The CDR3 coding sequence is TGCAGCGTTGAGGGACAGGGCCGTATCAATGAGCAGTTCTTC.

The table lists this clonotype with a count of one. This rearrangement joins TRBV20-1 to TRBJ1-1; TRBD1 is a possible D gene (5 bases). The CDR3 totals 17 residues. V lost 0 bases, J lost 4 bases, and 21 bases lay in between. Looked up from germline, CDR1 is DFQATT and CDR2 is SNEGSKA (reference sequence). The CDR3 is CSARDHRQRSTATEAFF. The CDR3 DNA is TGCAGTGCTAGAGATCATAGACAGAGATCGACGGCCACTGAAGCTTTCTTT.

To note about this clonotype: This may be a read error: a much more frequent sequence differs by one nucleotide. The V and J genes are TRBV12-3 or TRBV12-4 and TRBJ2-7, with a possible D match to TRBD2 (6 bases). This CDR3 has 14 amino acids. Trimming left V 6 bases short and J 7 bases short, with 19 bases between. DNA of the CDR3: TGTGCCAGCAGACCCAAGACTAGTATGAATGAGCAGTACTTC. Protein sequence: CASRPKTSMNEQYF.

The V gene is TRBV4-3, the J gene TRBJ1-1; 12 positions agree with TRBD1. CDR3 size: 14 residues. Germline values: CDR1 LGHNA, CDR2 YSLEER. Trimming cost V 4 bases and J 8 bases; bases outside gene matches: 5. This chain's CDR3 is CASSLAGTGGEAFF. The CDR3 coding sequence is TGCGCCAGCAGCCTAGCCGGGACAGGGGGCGAAGCTTTCTTT.

The rearrangement links TRBV2 to TRBJ2-1; the match to TRBD2 covers 7 bases. Germline CDR1 and CDR2: SNHLY and FYNNEI. The ends lost 2 bases at V and 9 bases at J; junction bases unmatched: 7. The CDR3 totals 14 residues. CDR3 loop: CASSERAGVGEQFF. The CDR3 coding sequence is TGTGCCAGCAGTGAAAGGGCGGGAGTGGGTGAGCAGTTCTTC.

J is TRBJ1-2 and V is TRBV7-9; D uncertain. CDR3 length: 11 amino acids. Germline V gives CDR1 SEHNR, CDR2 FQNEAQ (reference sequence). The germline V and J ends were trimmed by 4 bases and 8 bases, with 8 bases remaining between them. DNA for the CDR3: TGTGCCAGCAGCTCTCTGCTGGGCTACACCTTC. It translates to CASSSLLGYTF.

The J gene is TRBJ2-6, the V gene TRBV28, with TRBD1 as a possible D gene (5 bases). With 10 bases removed from V and 0 bases from J, the gap between germline ends came to 19 bases. This CDR3 is built from 17 residues. Germline-derived CDR1 and CDR2 are MDHEN and SYDVKM. CDR3 region: CATQGWQGSSGANVLTF. Written as DNA, the CDR3 is TGTGCCACCCAAGGGTGGCAGGGAAGCTCTGGGGCCAACGTCCTGACTTTC.

The chain couples TRBV19 to TRBJ1-2; tentatively, D is TRBD1 (5 bases). Germline V gives CDR1 LNHDA, CDR2 SQIVND (reference sequence). The CDR3 runs 17 residues. V lost 3 bases and J lost 0, with 17 bases in between. The CDR3 nucleotides are TGTGCCAGTAGTATCGGGGGAAGGCAGAGGACTAACTATGGCTACACCTTC. Translated, it gives CASSIGGRQRTNYGYTF.

The chain carries TRBV27 and TRBJ2-6; 12 bases line up with TRBD1. The CDR3 consists of 20 residues. V was clipped by 8 bases and J by 2 bases; unmatched bases: 16. Germline CDR1 and CDR2: MNHEY and SMNVEV (reference sequence). CDR3 nucleotides: TGTGCCAGCGCCTATAGAGTTCGGGACAGGGGGCTCCCTGGGGCCAACGTCCTGACTTTC. Translated, it gives CASAYRVRDRGLPGANVLTF.

Only a few counts were recorded for this clonotype. Just one base apart from a much larger clone, this may be a read error. The chain recombines TRBV29-1 with TRBJ2-1; D uncertain. The CDR3 is made up of 13 amino acids. V was pared by 3 bases and J by 3 bases, with 9 bases between. Germline V gene data show CDR1 as SQVTM and CDR2 as ANQGSEA. CDR3 amino acids: CSVDSVGYNEQFF. The CDR3 nucleotides read TGCAGCGTTGACAGTGTCGGCTACAATGAGCAGTTCTTC.

The rearrangement uses TRBV29-1 and TRBJ1-1; D is possibly TRBD1 (5 bases). Germline V gene data show CDR1 as SQVTM and CDR2 as ANQGSEA. The CDR3 totals 13 residues. The CDR3 is CIARGYMNTEAFF. The CDR3 DNA follows: TGCATTGCGAGGGGATACATGAACACTGAAGCTTTCTTT. Full variable domain (rest looked up from reference TRBV29-1 and TRBJ1-1): SAVISQKPSRDICQRGTSLTIQCQVDSQVTMMFWYRQQPGQSLTLIATANQGSEATYESGFVIDKFPISRPNLTFSTLTVSNMSPEDSSIYLCIARGYMNTEAFFGQGTRLTVV.

The V gene is TRBV12-3 or TRBV12-4, the J gene TRBJ2-5; 13 positions agree with TRBD2. The CDR3 has 15 residues. After removal of 7 bases from V and 5 bases from J, the junction contained 7 bases not matched to a gene. CDR3 loop: CASNPGLAGVETQYF. The CDR3, as DNA: TGTGCCAGCAACCCCGGACTAGCGGGAGTCGAGACCCAGTACTTC.